The 4 T cell receptor beta chains below all came from one sample that was sequenced in a study of blood T cell repertoires in COVID-19. Here immunoSEQ multiplex PCR was the method, and the copy in TCRdb shows in-frame clones only, minus some. The sample has under 100,000 clones; about 85% are singletons. The source material was peripheral blood. The source of these receptors is a woman older than 75 with COVID-19, enrolled during active disease.

This clone was seen a few times. This rearrangement joins TRBV18 to TRBJ1-3; no firm D call. Trimming removed 3 bases at V and 6 bases at J, with 12 bases between. This CDR3 region has 14 residues. CDR1 is KGHSH, CDR2 LQKENI, per germline. The DNA of the CDR3 is TGTGCCAGCTCACCTGGACGGACTGAAAACACCATATATTTT. Its protein product is CASSPGRTENTIYF.

J is TRBJ1-5 and V is TRBV28, with a tentative D call TRBD1 (6 bases). This CDR3 has 12 residues. The germline V and J ends were trimmed by 7 bases and 11 bases, with 15 bases remaining between them. The germline V gene encodes CDR1 MDHEN and CDR2 SYDVKM. CDR3 DNA sequence: TGTGCCAGCACCGTTGGGACAACGACCCAGCATTTT. It codes for CASTVGTTTQHF. Filled out from reference TRBV28 and TRBJ1-5, the complete variable domain reads DVKVTQSSRYLVKRTGEKVFLECVQDMDHENMFWYRQDPGLGLRLIYFSYDVKMKEKGDIPEGYSVSREKKERFSLILESASTNQTSMYLCASTVGTTTQHFGDGTRLSIL.

This chain connects TRBV18 to TRBJ2-1; 12 bases are a match to TRBD2. The length of the CDR3 is 15 residues. The junction had 4 bases not matched to a gene; V was cut back by 5 bases and J by 5 bases. Germline V gene sequence: CDR1 KGHSH, CDR2 LQKENI. This CDR3 is CASSTLAGGDNEQFF. Written as DNA, the CDR3 is TGTGCCAGCTCAACACTAGCGGGGGGAGACAATGAGCAGTTCTTC.

The rearrangement links TRBV10-1 to TRBJ2-1; D ambiguous. Trimming pared 5 bases from V and 2 bases from J, leaving 4 bases between. Germline-derived CDR1 and CDR2 are WNHNN and SYGVQD (reference sequence). The CDR3 runs 12 residues. DNA for the CDR3: TGCGCCAGCAGTCGGGCCTACAATGAGCAGTTCTTC. This codes for CASSRAYNEQFF.